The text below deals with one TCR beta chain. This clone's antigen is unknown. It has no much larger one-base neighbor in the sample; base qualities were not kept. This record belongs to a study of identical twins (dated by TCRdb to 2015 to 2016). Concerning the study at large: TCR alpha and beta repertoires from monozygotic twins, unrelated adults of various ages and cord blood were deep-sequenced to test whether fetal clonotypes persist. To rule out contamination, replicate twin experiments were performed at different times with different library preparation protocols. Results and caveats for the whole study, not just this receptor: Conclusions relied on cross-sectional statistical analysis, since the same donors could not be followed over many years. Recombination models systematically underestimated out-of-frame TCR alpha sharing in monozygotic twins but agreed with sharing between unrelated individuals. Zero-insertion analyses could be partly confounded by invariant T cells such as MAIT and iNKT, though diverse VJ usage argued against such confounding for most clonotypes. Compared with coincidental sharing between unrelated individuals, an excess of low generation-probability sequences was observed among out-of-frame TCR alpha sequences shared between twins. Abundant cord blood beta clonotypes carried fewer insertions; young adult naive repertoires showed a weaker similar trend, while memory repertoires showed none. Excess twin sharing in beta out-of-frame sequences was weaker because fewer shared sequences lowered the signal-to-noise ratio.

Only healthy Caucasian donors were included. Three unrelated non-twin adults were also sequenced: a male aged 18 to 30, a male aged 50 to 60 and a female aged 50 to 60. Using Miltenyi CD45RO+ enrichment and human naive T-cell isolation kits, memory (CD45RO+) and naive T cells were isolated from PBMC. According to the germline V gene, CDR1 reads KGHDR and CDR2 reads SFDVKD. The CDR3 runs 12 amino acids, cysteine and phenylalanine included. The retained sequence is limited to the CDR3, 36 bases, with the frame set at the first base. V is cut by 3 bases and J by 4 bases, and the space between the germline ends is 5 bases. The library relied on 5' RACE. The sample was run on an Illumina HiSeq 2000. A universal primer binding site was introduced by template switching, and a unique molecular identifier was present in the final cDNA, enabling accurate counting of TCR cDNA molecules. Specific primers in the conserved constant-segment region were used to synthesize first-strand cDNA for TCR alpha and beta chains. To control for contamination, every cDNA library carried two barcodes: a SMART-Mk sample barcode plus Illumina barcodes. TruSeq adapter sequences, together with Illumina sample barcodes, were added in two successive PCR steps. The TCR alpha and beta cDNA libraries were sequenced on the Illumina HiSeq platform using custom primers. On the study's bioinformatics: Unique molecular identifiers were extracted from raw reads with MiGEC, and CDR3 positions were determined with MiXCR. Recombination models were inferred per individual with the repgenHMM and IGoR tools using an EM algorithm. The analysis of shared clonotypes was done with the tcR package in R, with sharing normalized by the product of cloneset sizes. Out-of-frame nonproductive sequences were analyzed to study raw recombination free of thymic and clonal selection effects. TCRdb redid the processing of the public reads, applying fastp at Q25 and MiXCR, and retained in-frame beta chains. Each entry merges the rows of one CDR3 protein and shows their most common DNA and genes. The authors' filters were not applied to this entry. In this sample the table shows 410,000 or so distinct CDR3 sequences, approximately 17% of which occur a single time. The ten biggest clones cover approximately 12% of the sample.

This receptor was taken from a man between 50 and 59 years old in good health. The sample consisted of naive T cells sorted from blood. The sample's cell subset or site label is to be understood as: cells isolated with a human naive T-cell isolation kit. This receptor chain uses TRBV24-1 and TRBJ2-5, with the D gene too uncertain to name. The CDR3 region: CATSDRPETQYF. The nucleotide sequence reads TGTGCCACCAGTGATCGACCAGAGACCCAGTACTTC.